What follows describes a single T cell receptor beta chain. The record originates from a study of T cell responses to AZD1222 COVID-19 vaccine. Repertoires were generated with immunoSEQ multiplex PCR, while TCRdb's copy carries only in-frame clones and drops some. The data show 200,000 or so clones, 85% to 95% seen once. This CDR3 is 16 amino acids long. Germline CDR1 SQVTM, CDR2 ANQGSEA. Deletions cut 4 bases from V and 4 bases from J, with 22 bases between. The receptor was isolated from an adult in good health. This sequence joins TRBV29-1 and TRBJ1-2; a possible D gene is TRBD1 (6 bases). The sequenced sample was peripheral blood, obtained on day 0 of AZD1222 vaccination. The CDR3 region has the DNA TGCAGCGTTGTTGATGGGGCGACGGGGGCGACCTATGGCTACACCTTC. Translation: CSVVDGATGATYGYTF.